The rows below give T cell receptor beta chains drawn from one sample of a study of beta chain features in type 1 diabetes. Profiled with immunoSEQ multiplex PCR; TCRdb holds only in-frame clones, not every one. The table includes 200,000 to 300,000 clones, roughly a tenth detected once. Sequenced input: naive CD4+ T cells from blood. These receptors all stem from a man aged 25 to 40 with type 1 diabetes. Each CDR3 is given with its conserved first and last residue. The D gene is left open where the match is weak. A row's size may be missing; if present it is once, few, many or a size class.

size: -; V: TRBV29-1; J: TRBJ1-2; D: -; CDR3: CSVEGAANYGYTF; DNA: TGCAGCGTTGAAGGGGCAGCTAACTATGGCTACACCTTC
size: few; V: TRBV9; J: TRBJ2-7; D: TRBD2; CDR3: CASSVAGGGNEQYF; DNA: TGTGCCAGCAGCGTAGCGGGAGGGGGGAATGAGCAGTACTTC
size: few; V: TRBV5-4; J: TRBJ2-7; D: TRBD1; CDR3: CASRPSRDRDHEQYF; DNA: TGTGCCAGCAGGCCTTCCCGGGACAGGGACCACGAGCAGTACTTC
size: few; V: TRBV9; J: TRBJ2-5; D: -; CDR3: CASSVAAPGETQYF; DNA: TGTGCCAGCAGCGTAGCAGCTCCGGGGGAGACCCAGTACTTC
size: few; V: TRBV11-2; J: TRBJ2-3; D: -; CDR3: CASSPSLFSGNTDTQYF; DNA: TGTGCCAGCAGCCCGAGCCTTTTTTCGGGGAACACAGATACGCAGTATTTT
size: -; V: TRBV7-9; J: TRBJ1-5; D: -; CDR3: CASSLEQGQPQHF; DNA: TGTGCCAGCAGCTTAGAGCAGGGGCAGCCCCAGCATTTT
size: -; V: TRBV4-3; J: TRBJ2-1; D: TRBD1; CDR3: CASSQDPPGQRHEQFF; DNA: TGCGCCAGCAGCCAAGATCCCCCGGGACAGAGACATGAGCAGTTCTTC
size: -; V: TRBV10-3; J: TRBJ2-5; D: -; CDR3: CAASSTTKEETQYF; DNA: TGTGCCGCCTCTTCGACTACCAAAGAAGAGACCCAGTACTTC
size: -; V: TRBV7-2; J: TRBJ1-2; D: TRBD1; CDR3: CASSLGTGYGYTF; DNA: TGTGCCAGCAGCTTAGGGACAGGCTATGGCTACACCTTC
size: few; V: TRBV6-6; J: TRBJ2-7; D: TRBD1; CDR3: CASRGTGTSYEQYF; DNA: TGTGCCAGCAGGGGGACAGGGACTTCCTACGAGCAGTACTTC
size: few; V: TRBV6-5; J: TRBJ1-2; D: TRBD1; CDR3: CASSYSTGGGYGYTF; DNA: TGTGCCAGCAGTTACTCTACAGGGGGCGGCTATGGCTACACCTTC
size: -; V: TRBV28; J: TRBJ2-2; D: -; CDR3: CASGTELNTGELFF; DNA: TGTGCCAGCGGTACAGAACTGAACACCGGGGAGCTGTTTTTT
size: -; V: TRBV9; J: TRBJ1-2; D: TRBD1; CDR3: CASSVSPTGGRDGYTF; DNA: TGTGCCAGCAGCGTGAGCCCGACAGGGGGGCGAGATGGCTACACCTTC
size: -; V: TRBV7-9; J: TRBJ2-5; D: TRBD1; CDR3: CASSFGQGEGETQYF; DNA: TGTGCCAGCAGCTTCGGACAGGGGGAGGGAGAGACCCAGTACTTC
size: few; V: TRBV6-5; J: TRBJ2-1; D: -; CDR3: CASSYSLGGGHNEQFF; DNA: TGTGCCAGCAGTTACTCGTTGGGGGGGGGCCACAATGAGCAGTTCTTC
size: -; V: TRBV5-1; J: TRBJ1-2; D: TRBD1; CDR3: CASRQGAYGYTF; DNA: TGCGCCAGCCGACAGGGGGCTTATGGCTACACCTTC
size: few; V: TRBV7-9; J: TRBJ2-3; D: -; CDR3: CASIIGGDTQYF; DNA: TGTGCCAGCATCATCGGTGGAGATACGCAGTATTTT
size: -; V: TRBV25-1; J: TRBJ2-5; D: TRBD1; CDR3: CASSDTRTGAETQYF; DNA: TGTGCCAGCAGTGACACCCGGACAGGGGCAGAGACCCAGTACTTC
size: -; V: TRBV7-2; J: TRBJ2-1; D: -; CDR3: CASSLGSLSYNEQFF; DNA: TGTGCCAGCAGCTTAGGCAGTCTCTCCTACAATGAGCAGTTCTTC
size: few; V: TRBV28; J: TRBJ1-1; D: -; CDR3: CASSLWQAENTEAFF; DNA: TGTGCCAGCAGTTTATGGCAGGCAGAGAACACTGAAGCTTTCTTT
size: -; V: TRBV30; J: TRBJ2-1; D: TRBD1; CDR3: CAWIRGWGQKYNEQFF; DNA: TGTGCCTGGATTCGCGGCTGGGGACAGAAATACAATGAGCAGTTCTTC
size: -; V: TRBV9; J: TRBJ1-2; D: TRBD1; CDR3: CASSAMGQGAFGYTF; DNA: TGTGCCAGCAGCGCGATGGGACAGGGGGCTTTTGGCTACACCTTC
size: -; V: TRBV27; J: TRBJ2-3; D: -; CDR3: CASSSPRGVTDTQYF; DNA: TGTGCCAGCAGTTCCCCGCGGGGCGTCACAGATACGCAGTATTTT
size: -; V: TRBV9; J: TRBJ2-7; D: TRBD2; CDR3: CASSYGTSGSYEQYF; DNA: TGTGCCAGCAGCTATGGGACTAGCGGGTCCTACGAGCAGTACTTC
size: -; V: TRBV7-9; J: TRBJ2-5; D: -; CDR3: CASSGETQYF; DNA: TGTGCCAGTTCGGGGGAGACCCAGTACTTC
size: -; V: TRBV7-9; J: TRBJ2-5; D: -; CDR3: CASSRFWGEETQYF; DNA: TGTGCCAGCAGCCGTTTCTGGGGCGAAGAGACCCAGTACTTC
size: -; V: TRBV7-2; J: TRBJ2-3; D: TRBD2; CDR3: CASSSSGGSTDTQYF; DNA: TGTGCCAGCAGCTCCAGCGGGGGTAGCACAGATACGCAGTATTTT
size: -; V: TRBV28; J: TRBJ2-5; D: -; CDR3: CASSLSVGRDQETQYF; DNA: TGTGCCAGCAGTTTATCAGTGGGCCGTGACCAAGAGACCCAGTACTTC
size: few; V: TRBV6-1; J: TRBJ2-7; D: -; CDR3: CASSDQGFSYEQYF; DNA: TGTGCCAGCAGTGACCAGGGGTTCTCCTACGAGCAGTACTTC
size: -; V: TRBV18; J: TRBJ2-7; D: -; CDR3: CASSPGGAYYEQYF; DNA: TGTGCCAGCTCACCCGGTGGAGCCTACTACGAGCAGTACTTC
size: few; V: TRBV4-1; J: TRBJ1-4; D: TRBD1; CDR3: CASSQEAGGGEKLFF; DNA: TGCGCCAGCAGCCAAGAAGCAGGGGGTGGTGAAAAACTGTTTTTT
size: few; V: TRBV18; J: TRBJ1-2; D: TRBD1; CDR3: CASATIAGTGVHGYTF; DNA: TGTGCCAGCGCCACCATAGCCGGGACAGGGGTCCATGGCTACACCTTC
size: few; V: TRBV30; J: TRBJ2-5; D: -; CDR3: CAWQGMETQYF; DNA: TGTGCCTGGCAGGGTATGGAGACCCAGTACTTC
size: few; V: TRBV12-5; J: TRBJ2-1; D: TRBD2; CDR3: CASGQRGGRWNEQFF; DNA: TGTGCTAGTGGTCAGCGGGGGGGCCGGTGGAATGAGCAGTTCTTC
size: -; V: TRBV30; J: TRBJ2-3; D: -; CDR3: CAWRRGLITDTQYF; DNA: TGTGCCTGGAGGCGGGGTCTAATCACAGATACGCAGTATTTT
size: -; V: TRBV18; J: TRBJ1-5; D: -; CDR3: CASSPRQERQPQHF; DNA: TGTGCCAGCTCACCTCGACAGGAGCGGCAGCCCCAGCATTTT
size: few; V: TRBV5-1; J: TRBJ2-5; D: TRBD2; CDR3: CASSFLSGPQETQYF; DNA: TGCGCCAGCAGCTTCCTTAGCGGGCCGCAAGAGACCCAGTACTTC
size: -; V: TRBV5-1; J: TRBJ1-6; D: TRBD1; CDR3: CASSTGTEYNSPLHF; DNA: TGCGCCAGCAGCACTGGGACAGAGTATAATTCACCCCTCCACTTT
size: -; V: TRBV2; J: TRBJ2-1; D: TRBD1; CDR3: CASSEVGGGEQFF; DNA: TGTGCCAGCAGTGAAGTAGGGGGCGGTGAGCAGTTCTTC
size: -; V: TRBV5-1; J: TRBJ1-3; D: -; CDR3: CASSDPGGNTIYF; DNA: TGCGCCAGCAGCGATCCGGGAGGAAACACCATATATTTT
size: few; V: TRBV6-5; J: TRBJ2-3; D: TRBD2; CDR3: CASRTSGGAPDTQYF; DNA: TGTGCCAGCAGAACTAGCGGGGGGGCCCCAGATACGCAGTATTTT
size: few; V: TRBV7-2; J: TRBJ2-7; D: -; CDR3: CASSSSDIPYEQYF; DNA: TGTGCCAGCAGCTCCTCGGACATTCCCTACGAGCAGTACTTC
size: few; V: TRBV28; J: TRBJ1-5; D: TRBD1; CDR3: CASTLSRDRPNQPQHF; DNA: TGTGCCAGCACTTTAAGCCGGGACAGGCCTAATCAGCCCCAGCATTTT
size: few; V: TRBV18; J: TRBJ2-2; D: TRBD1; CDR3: CASSLSTGRNTGELFF; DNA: TGTGCCAGCTCACTTTCGACAGGGAGAAACACCGGGGAGCTGTTTTTT
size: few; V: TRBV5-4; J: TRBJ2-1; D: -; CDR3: CASSPRGFSSYNEQFF; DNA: TGTGCCAGCAGCCCCCGGGGTTTCAGCTCCTACAATGAGCAGTTCTTC
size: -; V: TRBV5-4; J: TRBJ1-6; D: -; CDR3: CASSLDSSNSPLHF; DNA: TGTGCCAGCAGCTTGGACAGTTCTAATTCACCCCTCCACTTT
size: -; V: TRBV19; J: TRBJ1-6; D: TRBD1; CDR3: CASSSRDRVSSPLHF; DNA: TGTGCCAGTAGTAGCCGGGACAGGGTTTCTTCACCCCTCCACTTT
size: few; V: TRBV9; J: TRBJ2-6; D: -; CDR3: CASSRGSSGANVLTF; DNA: TGTGCCAGCAGCCGAGGTTCCTCTGGGGCCAACGTCCTGACTTTC
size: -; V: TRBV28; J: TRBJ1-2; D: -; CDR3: CASSLSGRPPNYGYTF; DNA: TGTGCCAGCAGTTTATCCGGCAGGCCTCCTAACTATGGCTACACCTTC
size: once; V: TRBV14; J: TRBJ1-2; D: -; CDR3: CASRGGFALIGGYTF; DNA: TGTGCCAGCAGAGGGGGATTCGCCCTTATAGGTGGCTACACCTTC